A selection of T cell receptor beta chains follows, all from one sample in a study of T cells in tumors after PD-1 blockade. The table came from immunoSEQ multiplex PCR; TCRdb's copy has only in-frame clones and leaves some out. The sample carries 4,000 or so clones, over 60% recorded once. The sequencing here drew on tumor tissue, taken before anti-PD-1 treatment. These receptors came from a human donor with basal cell carcinoma. The CDR3 runs from the conserved cysteine through the conserved F or W. Each record gives: CDR3 length, D gene, V gene, clone size, J gene, CDR3 protein, CDR3 DNA. D genes are given only for firm matches. Clone sizes are given selectively: once, few, many, or a class where the clone is expanded.

length: 14; D: TRBD1; V: TRBV4-1; size: .; J: TRBJ1-2; CDR3: CASSQDQGGYGYTF; DNA: TGCGCCAGCAGCCAGGACCAGGGGGGCTATGGCTACACCTTC
length: 15; D: TRBD1; V: TRBV2; size: hyperexpanded; J: TRBJ2-1; CDR3: CARGGQGASYNEQFF; DNA: TGTGCCAGGGGAGGACAGGGGGCCTCCTACAATGAGCAGTTCTTC
length: 15; D: TRBD1; V: TRBV2; size: .; J: TRBJ1-4; CDR3: CASIVGDRGYEKLFF; DNA: TGTGCCAGCATAGTGGGAGACAGGGGCTATGAAAAACTGTTTTTT
length: 14; D: .; V: TRBV6-1; size: .; J: TRBJ2-5; CDR3: CASSEGSAQGTQYF; DNA: TGTGCCAGCAGTGAAGGAAGCGCCCAAGGGACCCAGTACTTC
length: 12; D: .; V: TRBV7-9; size: .; J: TRBJ2-5; CDR3: CASSLGRETQYF; DNA: TGTGCCAGCAGCTTGGGCCGAGAGACCCAGTACTTC
length: 16; D: .; V: TRBV5-1; size: once; J: TRBJ2-5; CDR3: CASSLGGSSGRETQYF; DNA: TGCGCCAGCAGCTTGGGAGGGAGCTCTGGTAGGGAGACCCAGTACTTC
length: 14; D: .; V: TRBV5-1; size: .; J: TRBJ1-1; CDR3: CASSLAQGGTEAFF; DNA: TGCGCCAGCAGCTTGGCCCAGGGTGGCACTGAAGCTTTCTTT
length: 16; D: .; V: TRBV4-3; size: .; J: TRBJ2-7; CDR3: CASSQEIGNGFYEQYF; DNA: TGCGCCAGCAGCCAAGAAATCGGGAACGGATTCTACGAGCAGTACTTC
length: 13; D: TRBD1; V: TRBV2; size: few; J: TRBJ1-5; CDR3: CASSYDRVGPQHF; DNA: TGTGCCAGCAGCTACGACAGGGTTGGGCCCCAGCATTTT
length: 13; D: .; V: TRBV7-6; size: .; J: TRBJ2-7; CDR3: CASSLNRVDEQYF; DNA: TGTGCCAGCAGCTTAAACAGGGTCGACGAGCAGTACTTC
length: 13; D: .; V: TRBV6-5; size: .; J: TRBJ1-5; CDR3: CASRVEGGQPQHF; DNA: TGTGCCAGCAGGGTGGAAGGGGGTCAGCCCCAGCATTTT
length: 15; D: .; V: TRBV5-4; size: few; J: TRBJ1-4; CDR3: CASSLKGGSGEKLFF; DNA: TGTGCCAGCAGCTTGAAGGGGGGAAGCGGTGAAAAACTGTTTTTT
length: 15; D: .; V: TRBV6-2/TRBV6-3; size: large; J: TRBJ1-6; CDR3: CASSTRTPPNSPLHF; DNA: TGTGCCAGCAGTACCCGGACACCACCCAATTCACCCCTCCACTTT
length: 17; D: TRBD2; V: TRBV4-2; size: .; J: TRBJ2-1; CDR3: CASSQASLAGAGGEQFF; DNA: TGTGCCAGCAGCCAAGCATCGCTAGCGGGGGCGGGGGGGGAGCAGTTCTTC
length: 14; D: .; V: TRBV6-4; size: few; J: TRBJ2-3; CDR3: CASSEGITADTQYF; DNA: TGTGCCAGCAGTGAAGGAATAACAGCAGATACGCAGTATTTT
length: 13; D: .; V: TRBV6-5; size: once; J: TRBJ1-1; CDR3: CASSFGQTTEAFF; DNA: TGTGCCAGCAGTTTCGGACAAACCACTGAAGCTTTCTTT
length: 12; D: .; V: TRBV6-1; size: few; J: TRBJ1-2; CDR3: CASSEGDYGYTF; DNA: TGTGCCAGCAGTGAAGGGGACTATGGCTACACCTTC
length: 13; D: .; V: TRBV2; size: .; J: TRBJ1-1; CDR3: CASSAYQNTEAFF; DNA: TGTGCCAGCAGTGCCTATCAGAACACTGAAGCTTTCTTT